This T cell receptor (beta chain) derives from a study of control samples from healthy donors and cancer patients. The table came from immunoSEQ multiplex PCR; TCRdb's copy has only in-frame clones and leaves some out. This table has fewer than 120,000 clones, 88% appearing once. V lost 0 bases and J 4 bases, leaving 22 bases between the germline ends. The germline gives CDR1 MNHEY, CDR2 SVGEGT. CDR3 length: 19 amino acids. The receptor comes from a woman in her fifties or sixties with lung cancer. The rearrangement joins TRBV6-2 or TRBV6-3 to TRBJ1-5; TRBD1 is a possible D gene (6 bases). Source material: PBMCs. This chain's CDR3 is CASSYSRQTGTGLNQPQHF. DNA for the CDR3: TGTGCCAGCAGTTACTCCCGCCAAACAGGGACTGGCTTAAATCAGCCCCAGCATTTT.